This TCR beta chain originates from a study of cytotoxic CD8 clonotypes in ibrutinib-treated CLL. Study in general: Complete response was seen in 2 patients and partial in about 24; 12 progressed and approximately 14 stayed remitted after a median roughly 70 months. Response sampling took place at median approximately 11 months of treatment, range 6 to 36.

The CDR3 consists of 15 residues. Trimming cost V 1 base and J 0 bases, with 8 bases left between them. Germline CDR1 reads MGHDK; CDR2 reads SYGVNS. The intended depth for sequencing was 1 in 200,000 to 1 in 1 million T cells. Assay: immunoSEQ multiplex PCR; the TCRdb copy retains only in-frame clones and omits some. The sample holds around 330,000 clones, about 61% seen once. The genes are TRBV25-1 and TRBJ2-3, with D perhaps TRBD2 (5 bases). Here the sequenced sample was PBMCs, taken after 36 months of ibrutinib treatment. The source of this sequence is a human donor with chronic lymphocytic leukemia. CDR3 nucleotide sequence: TGTGCCAGCAGTGAATGGGAGAAGAGCACAGATACGCAGTATTTT. Its translation is CASSEWEKSTDTQYF.